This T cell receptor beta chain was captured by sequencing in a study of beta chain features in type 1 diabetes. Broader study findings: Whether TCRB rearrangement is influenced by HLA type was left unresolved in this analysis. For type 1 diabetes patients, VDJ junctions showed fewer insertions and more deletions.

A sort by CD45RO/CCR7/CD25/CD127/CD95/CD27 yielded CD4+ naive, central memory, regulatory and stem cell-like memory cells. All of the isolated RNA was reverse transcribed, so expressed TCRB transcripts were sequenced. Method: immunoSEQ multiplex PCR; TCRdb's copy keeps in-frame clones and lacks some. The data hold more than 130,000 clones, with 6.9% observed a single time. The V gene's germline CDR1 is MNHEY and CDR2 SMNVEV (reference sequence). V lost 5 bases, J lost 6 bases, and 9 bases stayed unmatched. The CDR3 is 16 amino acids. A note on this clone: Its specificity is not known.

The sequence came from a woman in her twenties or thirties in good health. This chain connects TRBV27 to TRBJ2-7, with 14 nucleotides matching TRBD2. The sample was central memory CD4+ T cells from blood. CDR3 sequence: CASSPPGLAGVREQYF. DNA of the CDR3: TGTGCCAGCAGTCCCCCGGGACTAGCGGGAGTTCGCGAGCAGTACTTC.